These T cell receptor beta chains were read from a single sample in a study of T cell repertoires in cytomegalovirus infection. For these TCRs, the target antigens are not known. TCRdb redid the calling of the reads with MiXCR, one entry per CDR3 protein. The table records fewer than 850,000 distinct CDR3 sequences, roughly 28% of them present only once. This sample comprised cultured CD8+ T cells from PBMCs, obtained from culture after CMV antigen stimulation. Source of these receptors: a human donor in good health (CMV status not recorded). Some clones in this sample may be carry-over from other donors' samples. CDR3s include the opening cysteine and the closing phenylalanine or tryptophan. D genes are given only for firm matches. Size is omitted from some rows. Given values are once, few, many or a class for expanded clones.

D gene: NA
V gene: TRBV7-6
J gene: TRBJ2-2
clone size: few
CDR3 protein: CASSGQGELFF
CDR3 DNA: TGTGCCAGCAGCGGGCAGGGGGAGCTGTTTTTT

D gene: TRBD2
V gene: TRBV2
J gene: TRBJ2-1
clone size: NA
CDR3 protein: CASRDPGAGEAYNEQFF
CDR3 DNA: TGTGCCAGCAGAGACCCCGGGGCGGGGGAAGCCTACAATGAGCAGTTCTTC

D gene: NA
V gene: TRBV28
J gene: TRBJ1-3
clone size: NA
CDR3 protein: CASSLGLADTIYF
CDR3 DNA: TGTGCCAGCAGTCTCGGCCTCGCTGACACCATATATTTT

D gene: TRBD1
V gene: TRBV19
J gene: TRBJ1-1
clone size: few
CDR3 protein: CASVTGGEAFF
CDR3 DNA: TGTGCCAGCGTTACAGGGGGTGAAGCTTTCTTT

D gene: NA
V gene: TRBV6-1
J gene: TRBJ2-7
clone size: few
CDR3 protein: CASSEGLEIYEQYF
CDR3 DNA: TGTGCCAGCAGTGAGGGACTGGAGATCTACGAGCAGTACTTC

D gene: TRBD1
V gene: TRBV6-6
J gene: TRBJ2-3
clone size: NA
CDR3 protein: CASSYRGRRADTQYF
CDR3 DNA: TGTGCCAGCAGTTACAGGGGGCGCCGGGCAGATACGCAGTATTTT

D gene: TRBD1
V gene: TRBV12-3/TRBV12-4
J gene: TRBJ1-5
clone size: once
CDR3 protein: CASSPQGTGNQPQHF
CDR3 DNA: TGTGCCAGCAGTCCACAGGGGACGGGCAATCAGCCCCAGCATTTT

D gene: NA
V gene: TRBV7-3
J gene: TRBJ2-2
clone size: NA
CDR3 protein: CASSSSGGVTTPGELFF
CDR3 DNA: TGTGCCAGCAGCTCCTCCGGGGGAGTAACCACCCCCGGGGAGCTGTTTTTT

D gene: NA
V gene: TRBV7-9
J gene: TRBJ1-5
clone size: few
CDR3 protein: CASSLARSGYNQPQHF
CDR3 DNA: TGTGCCAGCAGCTTAGCGCGTTCAGGGTACAATCAGCCCCAGCATTTT

D gene: NA
V gene: TRBV5-1
J gene: TRBJ2-1
clone size: few
CDR3 protein: CASSLPRVIHNEQFF
CDR3 DNA: TGCGCCAGCAGCTTGCCCCGGGTCATCCACAATGAGCAGTTCTTC

D gene: TRBD1
V gene: TRBV27
J gene: TRBJ2-7
clone size: few
CDR3 protein: CASGLGTGNEQYF
CDR3 DNA: TGTGCCAGCGGACTCGGGACAGGGAACGAGCAGTACTTC

D gene: NA
V gene: TRBV2
J gene: TRBJ2-3
clone size: NA
CDR3 protein: CVQMRGPPTDTQYF
CDR3 DNA: TGTGTCCAGATGCGGGGGCCACCCACAGATACGCAGTATTTT

D gene: TRBD2
V gene: TRBV5-1
J gene: TRBJ2-1
clone size: NA
CDR3 protein: CASSPGTKGYNEQFF
CDR3 DNA: TGCGCCAGCAGCCCGGGGACTAAGGGCTACAATGAGCAGTTCTTC

D gene: TRBD2
V gene: TRBV29-1
J gene: TRBJ2-3
clone size: NA
CDR3 protein: CSVAGGLAGGPGDTQYF
CDR3 DNA: TGCAGCGTTGCGGGGGGACTAGCGGGGGGCCCTGGAGATACGCAGTATTTT

D gene: NA
V gene: TRBV12-3/TRBV12-4
J gene: TRBJ1-4
clone size: few
CDR3 protein: CASSVGEKLFF
CDR3 DNA: TGTGCCAGTTCAGTAGGTGAAAAACTGTTTTTT

D gene: NA
V gene: TRBV6-1
J gene: TRBJ2-5
clone size: NA
CDR3 protein: CASTGAAQETQYF
CDR3 DNA: TGTGCCAGCACGGGGGCGGCCCAAGAGACCCAGTACTTC

D gene: NA
V gene: TRBV4-3
J gene: TRBJ1-4
clone size: few
CDR3 protein: CASSQDRGNGKLFF
CDR3 DNA: TGCGCCAGCAGCCAAGATAGGGGCAACGGAAAACTGTTTTTT

D gene: NA
V gene: TRBV2
J gene: TRBJ1-1
clone size: NA
CDR3 protein: CATGGGPTEAFF
CDR3 DNA: TGTGCCACAGGTGGGGGTCCCACTGAAGCTTTCTTT

D gene: NA
V gene: TRBV6-2/TRBV6-3
J gene: TRBJ2-3
clone size: NA
CDR3 protein: CASRWLGASTDTQYF
CDR3 DNA: TGTGCCAGCAGATGGCTAGGGGCGAGCACAGATACGCAGTATTTT

D gene: NA
V gene: TRBV7-2
J gene: TRBJ2-2
clone size: few
CDR3 protein: CASSLVAEFPDTGELFF
CDR3 DNA: TGTGCCAGCAGCTTAGTAGCGGAGTTCCCCGACACCGGGGAGCTGTTTTTT

D gene: NA
V gene: TRBV6-4
J gene: TRBJ1-5
clone size: NA
CDR3 protein: CASSESFNQPQHF
CDR3 DNA: TGTGCCAGCAGTGAGTCCTTCAATCAGCCCCAGCATTTT

D gene: NA
V gene: TRBV11-3
J gene: TRBJ2-1
clone size: NA
CDR3 protein: CASSLDPLTGPYNEQFF
CDR3 DNA: TGTGCCAGCAGCTTAGACCCCCTTACAGGGCCGTACAATGAGCAGTTCTTC

D gene: NA
V gene: TRBV5-3
J gene: TRBJ1-2
clone size: NA
CDR3 protein: CASSLLGIGGYTF
CDR3 DNA: TGTGCCAGCAGCCTCCTTGGGATCGGCGGCTACACCTTC

D gene: NA
V gene: TRBV6-2/TRBV6-3
J gene: TRBJ1-5
clone size: few
CDR3 protein: CASSPGGLGQPQHF
CDR3 DNA: TGTGCCAGCAGCCCCGGGGGGCTAGGCCAGCCCCAGCATTTT

D gene: NA
V gene: TRBV10-2
J gene: TRBJ1-2
clone size: few
CDR3 protein: CASSESPGNYGYTF
CDR3 DNA: TGCGCCAGCAGTGAGTCGCCAGGGAACTATGGCTACACCTTC

D gene: NA
V gene: TRBV15
J gene: TRBJ2-5
clone size: NA
CDR3 protein: CATSRTRTETQYF
CDR3 DNA: TGTGCCACCAGCAGAACTCGGACGGAGACCCAGTACTTC

D gene: NA
V gene: TRBV6-6
J gene: TRBJ2-5
clone size: few
CDR3 protein: CASSYLSEGLETQYF
CDR3 DNA: TGTGCCAGCAGTTATCTCAGCGAGGGATTGGAGACCCAGTACTTC

D gene: NA
V gene: TRBV7-9
J gene: TRBJ1-1
clone size: NA
CDR3 protein: CASSPRNSPLTEAFF
CDR3 DNA: TGTGCCAGCAGCCCCCGAAACTCCCCGCTCACTGAAGCTTTCTTT

D gene: NA
V gene: TRBV3-1
J gene: TRBJ1-4
clone size: NA
CDR3 protein: CASSQPWTAKLFF
CDR3 DNA: TGTGCCAGCAGCCAACCATGGACAGCAAAACTGTTTTTT

D gene: NA
V gene: TRBV4-3
J gene: TRBJ2-1
clone size: NA
CDR3 protein: CASSQDLGAPRNEQFF
CDR3 DNA: TGCGCCAGCAGCCAAGATCTAGGGGCCCCTAGGAATGAGCAGTTCTTC

D gene: NA
V gene: TRBV19
J gene: TRBJ2-5
clone size: few
CDR3 protein: CASSVPPGRSQETQYF
CDR3 DNA: TGTGCCAGTAGTGTTCCTCCGGGACGGTCACAAGAGACCCAGTACTTC

D gene: NA
V gene: TRBV20-1
J gene: TRBJ1-1
clone size: NA
CDR3 protein: CSARDAGMNTEAFF
CDR3 DNA: TGCAGTGCTAGAGATGCCGGCATGAACACTGAAGCTTTCTTT